The entry below describes one T cell receptor (beta chain). Its antigen is unidentified. The sample belongs to a study of somatic mutations in cytotoxic T cells in rheumatoid arthritis. Study details: In the follow-up phase, samples were gathered during immunosuppressive therapy such as methotrexate, hydroxychloroquine and sulfasalazine. General study findings and limits: Clonality of CD8+ T cells, which was compared between rheumatoid arthritis patients and age-matched healthy controls, did not differ significantly. Unknown were the antigen targets of the expanded CD8+ clones. Some patients, about an eighth of the roughly 65, had a largest CD8+ clone that exceeded 20% of CD8+ cells.

Some clones are missing from TCRdb's copy, which holds only in-frame ones; the method was immunoSEQ multiplex PCR. The profile shows several thousand clones, 77% of them singletons. V lost 4 bases and J lost 5; bases outside the gene matches: 8. The CDR3 has 15 residues. Per germline, CDR1 SEHNR and CDR2 FQNEAQ (reference sequence). The sequence was collected from a woman in her sixties or seventies with rheumatoid arthritis. Sequenced material: CD8+ T cells sorted from blood, taken at a follow-up visit. The chain carries TRBV7-9 and TRBJ1-5, with TRBD1 matching over 7 bases. The CDR3 protein is CASSSSDRDHQPQHF. The CDR3 region has the DNA TGTGCCAGCAGCTCCAGCGACAGGGATCATCAGCCCCAGCATTTT.